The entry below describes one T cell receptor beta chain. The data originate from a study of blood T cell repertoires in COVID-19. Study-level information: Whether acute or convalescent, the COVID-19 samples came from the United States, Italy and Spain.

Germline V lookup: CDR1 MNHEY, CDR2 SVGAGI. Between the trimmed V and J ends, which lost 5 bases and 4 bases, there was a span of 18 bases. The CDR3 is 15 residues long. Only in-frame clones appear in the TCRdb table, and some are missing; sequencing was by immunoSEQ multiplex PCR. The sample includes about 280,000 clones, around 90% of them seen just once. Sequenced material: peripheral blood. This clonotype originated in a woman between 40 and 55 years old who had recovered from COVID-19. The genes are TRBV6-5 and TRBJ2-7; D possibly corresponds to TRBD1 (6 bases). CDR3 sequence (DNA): TGTGCCAGCAGTCAGAAAGGGACACCATTATACGAGCAGTACTTC. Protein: CASSQKGTPLYEQYF.